This T cell receptor beta chain was profiled in a study of T cells after yellow fever vaccination. This clonotype occurred once. The CDR3 spans 12 residues. Looked up from germline, CDR1 is SNHLY and CDR2 is FYNNEI. V dropped 2 bases and J dropped 8 bases, with 9 bases sitting between them. TCRdb ran MiXCR on the 5' RACE reads and lists one entry per CDR3 protein. The sample holds some 560,000 distinct CDR3 sequences, about a sixth seen once. This clonotype was obtained from a man aged 18 to 30 who received the YFV17D yellow fever vaccine. Sequencing was performed on PBMCs, taken about 5 days after the first yellow fever vaccination. The V and J genes are TRBV2 and TRBJ1-2; D is undetermined. CDR3 region: CASSERMGGYTF. The CDR3 region has the DNA TGTGCCAGCAGTGAACGTATGGGCGGCTACACCTTC.